The clone carrying this T cell receptor beta chain was seen a few times. MiXCR, applied by TCRdb to the RACE reads, yields one record per CDR3 protein. The sample shows some 36,000 distinct CDR3 sequences, 7.6% of them seen only once. CDR1 and CDR2 (germline): LGHDT, YNNKEL (reference sequence). Trimming cost V 3 bases and J 2 bases; bases outside gene matches: 16. This CDR3 region has 19 residues. Time point noted: pre-sensitization, week 0. Documented treatment: therapeutic diphenylcyclopropenone sensitization with weekly scalp DPC. The study enrolled 18 to 70-year-old alopecia patients suitable for DPC. Unfractionated whole blood yielded total RNA. This sample was taken from a study of human T cells and chemical hapten exposure. In the study overall: Doses of diphenylcyclopropenone went to the patients' scalps weekly throughout the approximately 25-week study.

This TCR derives from a woman between 50 and 59 years old with alopecia areata. Some clones in this sample may be carry-over from other donors' samples. The sequencing used whole blood, collected in connection with sensitization to the hapten diphenylcyclopropenone (DPC). The chain has TRBV3-1 and TRBJ1-5; the match to TRBD1 covers 7 bases. CDR3 coding DNA: TGTGCCAGCAGCCATACTAGAGGGGGCTCTTTTAACCGCAATCAGCCCCAGCATTTT. It yields the protein CASSHTRGGSFNRNQPQHF.